This is a list of T cell receptor beta chains from one sample in a study of T cell responses to AZD1222 COVID-19 vaccine. The table came from immunoSEQ multiplex PCR; TCRdb's copy has only in-frame clones and leaves some out. The table shows roughly 150,000 clones, with approximately 90% occurring only once. Sequenced material: peripheral blood, taken on day 0 of AZD1222 vaccination. The receptor set was obtained from an adult in good health. The CDR3 runs from the conserved cysteine through the conserved F or W. The order of the fields is J gene, clone size, V gene, CDR3 length, D gene, CDR3 DNA, CDR3 protein. The D gene is left open where the match is weak. Not all rows give a size; the values are once, few, many and, for expanded clones, a class.

TRBJ1-2 few TRBV5-1 14 NA TGCGCCAGCAGCTTCTCCACTGAAAACTATGGCTACACCTTC CASSFSTENYGYTF
TRBJ1-5 NA TRBV7-6 15 NA TGTGCCAGCAGCAAGAGCAGTCTGGGCGCGGAGCCCCAGCATTTT CASSKSSLGAEPQHF
TRBJ1-2 once TRBV5-6 17 TRBD1 TGTGCCAGCAGCCTAATCCGGGACAGTACTTATTTTTATGGCTACACCTTC CASSLIRDSTYFYGYTF
TRBJ2-1 NA TRBV24-1 13 NA TGTGCCACTTCCCCGGACAGTCAGAATGAGCAGTTCTTC CATSPDSQNEQFF
TRBJ1-3 NA TRBV7-2 15 TRBD1 TGTGCCAGCAGTTTCCTACGACAGGGTGGAAACACCATATATTTT CASSFLRQGGNTIYF
TRBJ1-2 NA TRBV3-1/TRBV3-2 17 NA TGTGCCAGCAGCGATCCAGCGGGCGGGTCTGCTGACTATGGCTACACCTTC CASSDPAGGSADYGYTF
TRBJ2-7 NA TRBV12-3/TRBV12-4 13 NA TGTGCCAGCAGTTTAGTACTGGTGAGCGAGCAGTACTTC CASSLVLVSEQYF
TRBJ2-2 once TRBV12-5 16 NA TGTGCTAGTGGTTTGGTACTCGGGGGACGCACCGGGGAGCTGTTTTTT CASGLVLGGRTGELFF
TRBJ1-5 NA TRBV7-8 12 TRBD1 TGTGCCAGCAGTGGACAGGCTCAGCCCCAGCATTTT CASSGQAQPQHF
TRBJ2-3 NA TRBV29-1 16 TRBD1 TGCAGCGTTCAGGCAGCACAGGGGGCGTTCACAGATACGCAGTATTTT CSVQAAQGAFTDTQYF
TRBJ2-3 NA TRBV19 18 NA TGTGCCAGTAGTGGCCGGGGTTGGAGCGGTAGTCGGAGAGATACGCAGTATTTT CASSGRGWSGSRRDTQYF
TRBJ2-1 NA TRBV15 13 NA TGTGCCACCAGCAGGCCCTCCGTTGATGAGCAGTTCTTC CATSRPSVDEQFF
TRBJ2-2 NA TRBV11-2 14 TRBD2 TGTGCCAGCAGCTTATGGGAGGGTTCCGGGGAGCTGTTTTTT CASSLWEGSGELFF
TRBJ2-5 NA TRBV19 14 NA TGTGCCAGTAGCGCTCGACGGCCGCCGGAGACCCAGTACTTC CASSARRPPETQYF
TRBJ2-2 NA TRBV12-3/TRBV12-4 11 NA TGTGCCAGCAGTTACTCCGGGGAGCTGTTTTTT CASSYSGELFF
TRBJ1-2 NA TRBV2 13 NA TGTGCCAGCAGCCCTGTGGGGGGACGGGGCTACACCTTC CASSPVGGRGYTF
TRBJ1-5 NA TRBV7-3 13 NA TGTGCCAGCAGCTTAGAGTACAATCAGCCCCAGCATTTT CASSLEYNQPQHF
TRBJ2-5 NA TRBV5-1 21 TRBD1 TGCGCCAGCAGCTTTACAGGGGATGACTATTCGGGATCCGGGGCAGAAGAGACCCAGTACTTC CASSFTGDDYSGSGAEETQYF
TRBJ1-2 once TRBV30 13 TRBD1 TGTGCCTGGAGTGTACAGGGGGATTCGCCTTCCACCTTC CAWSVQGDSPSTF
TRBJ2-2 NA TRBV4-1 21 TRBD2 TGCGCCAGCAGCCCCGTACACGCAAGCGGGAGAGCTCTAAAAGACACCGGGGAGCTGTTTTTT CASSPVHASGRALKDTGELFF
TRBJ1-1 NA TRBV19 11 NA TGTGCCAGTATGGACATCGCTGAAGCTTTCTTT CASMDIAEAFF
TRBJ2-5 once TRBV24-1 18 TRBD2 TGTGCCACCAGCGGGGCCGATCCGTCTAGCGGGGACCAAGAGACCCAGTACTTC CATSGADPSSGDQETQYF
TRBJ1-4 NA TRBV28 14 TRBD1 TGTGCCAGCAGTTTACACAGGGGGCCTGAAAAACTGTTTTTT CASSLHRGPEKLFF
TRBJ2-7 NA TRBV5-1 13 NA TGCGCCAGCAGGTTCCCGGACGGCTACGAGCAGTACTTC CASRFPDGYEQYF
TRBJ2-3 NA TRBV9 17 TRBD2 TGTGCCAGCAGCGTAGGGGGGACTAGCGGGAGTAGGGTTACGCAGTATTTT CASSVGGTSGSRVTQYF
TRBJ1-3 NA TRBV9 17 NA TGTGCCAGCAGCGCGGTAGGGGAACAGGACTCTGGAAACACCATATATTTT CASSAVGEQDSGNTIYF
TRBJ1-1 NA TRBV9 14 NA TGTGCCAGCAGCGCCCCAGGGGTGAACACTGAAGCTTTCTTT CASSAPGVNTEAFF
TRBJ2-7 few TRBV28 15 TRBD2 TGTGCCACCTCTAGCCCACGGGAGGGAGGCAACGAGCAGTACTTC CATSSPREGGNEQYF
TRBJ1-4 NA TRBV12-1 15 NA TGTGCCAGCAGCTTTGAGGGGACGGTGGGAGAAAAACTGTTTTTT CASSFEGTVGEKLFF
TRBJ2-1 NA TRBV9 13 NA TGTGCCAGCAGCACTCGGAGTATCCATGAGCAGTTCTTC CASSTRSIHEQFF
TRBJ2-5 NA TRBV4-2 14 NA TGTGCCAGCAGCCAAGAGGCAGGGGAAGAGACCCAGTACTTC CASSQEAGEETQYF
TRBJ2-3 once TRBV7-2 16 TRBD2 TGTGCCAGCAGCCCAATGGGGGGGGACGACACAGATACGCAGTATTTT CASSPMGGDDTDTQYF
TRBJ2-4 NA TRBV6-2/TRBV6-3 11 NA TGTGCCAGCAGTTACGGGGACATTCAGTACTTC CASSYGDIQYF
TRBJ2-1 NA TRBV12-3/TRBV12-4 12 TRBD2 TGTGCCAGCAGGCGGGAGATCCATGAGCAGTTCTTC CASRREIHEQFF
TRBJ1-4 once TRBV7-9 14 NA TGTGCCAGCAGCGAGGGTTCCAACCGGGAGGAACTGTTTTTT CASSEGSNREELFF
TRBJ1-2 NA TRBV5-6 14 NA TGTGCCAGCAGCTTGGACAGGTCTAACTATGGCTACACCTTC CASSLDRSNYGYTF
TRBJ2-7 NA TRBV6-2/TRBV6-3 11 NA TGTGCCAGCAGTGCCCCCTACGAGCAGTACTTC CASSAPYEQYF
TRBJ1-2 NA TRBV6-5 13 TRBD1 TGTGCCAGCAGCCCCGACAGGGGCTATGGCTACACCTTC CASSPDRGYGYTF
TRBJ2-7 NA TRBV29-1 14 TRBD2 TGCAGCGTTGACAGGCTAGCGGGAAGGTACGAGCAGTACTTC CSVDRLAGRYEQYF
TRBJ2-1 NA TRBV7-2 13 TRBD2 TGTGCCAGCAGCTCTCGCCTAGCGGGAGAGCAGTTCTTC CASSSRLAGEQFF
TRBJ2-7 NA TRBV11-1 13 NA TGTGCCAGCAGCTTCCAGGGTGACAACGAGCAGTACTTC CASSFQGDNEQYF
TRBJ1-2 NA TRBV28 12 NA TGTGCCAGCAGTTCTTCAGGGTATGGCTACACCTTC CASSSSGYGYTF
TRBJ2-7 NA TRBV28 14 TRBD2 TGTGCCAGCAGGGGAGCGGGGGCATCCTACGAGCAGTACTTC CASRGAGASYEQYF
TRBJ2-2 NA TRBV5-6 14 NA TGTGCCAGCAGCTTCGGGACCTACACCGGGGAGCTGTTTTTT CASSFGTYTGELFF
TRBJ2-5 NA TRBV5-4 13 NA TGTGCCAGCAGCTTGTCCCTACAAGAGACCCAGTACTTC CASSLSLQETQYF
TRBJ1-4 NA TRBV12-3/TRBV12-4 12 NA TGTGCCAGCAGTTGGACGGGAGAAAAACTGTTTTTT CASSWTGEKLFF
TRBJ1-1 once TRBV11-2 17 NA TGTGCCAGCAGCTTAGTGTCGGCAGGGAACATGAACACTGAAGCTTTCTTT CASSLVSAGNMNTEAFF
TRBJ2-3 few TRBV3-1/TRBV3-2 17 NA TGTGCCAGCAGCCAAGTCTTGGTGCGTGACGTGGCAGATACGCAGTATTTT CASSQVLVRDVADTQYF